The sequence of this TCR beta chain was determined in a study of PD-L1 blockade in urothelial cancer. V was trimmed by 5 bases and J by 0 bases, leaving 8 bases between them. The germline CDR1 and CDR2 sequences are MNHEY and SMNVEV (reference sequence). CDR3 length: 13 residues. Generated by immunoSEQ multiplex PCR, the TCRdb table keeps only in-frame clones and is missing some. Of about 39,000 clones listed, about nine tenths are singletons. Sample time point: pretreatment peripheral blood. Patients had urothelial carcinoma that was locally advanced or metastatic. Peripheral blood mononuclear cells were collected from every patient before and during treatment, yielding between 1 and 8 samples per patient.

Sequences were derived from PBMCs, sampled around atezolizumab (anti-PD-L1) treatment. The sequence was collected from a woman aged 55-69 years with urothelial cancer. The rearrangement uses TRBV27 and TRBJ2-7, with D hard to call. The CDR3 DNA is TGTGCCAGCAGTCTGCTCAGCTCCTACGAGCAGTACTTC. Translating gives CASSLLSSYEQYF.